This T cell receptor beta chain was obtained from a study of technical replicates of blood from a few donors. The CDR3 extends over 13 amino acids. Germline CDR1 is SNHLY and CDR2 is FYNNEI. J lost 6 bases, V lost 9 bases, and 6 bases had no gene match. Data came from immunoSEQ multiplex PCR; TCRdb stores just in-frame clones and leaves some out. The sample yields tens of thousands of clones, roughly nine tenths seen once. This chain joins TRBV2 and TRBJ1-2; 11 bases map to TRBD1. This TCR derives from a human donor in good health. Some clones in this sample may be carry-over from other donors' samples. Specimen: PBMCs. The CDR3 loop reads CASKVGQGDGYTF. CDR3 DNA sequence: TGTGCCAGTAAAGTGGGACAGGGGGATGGCTACACCTTC.